Listed here are 15 T cell receptor beta chains from one sample, sequenced in a study of blood T cell repertoires in COVID-19. Clones were sequenced by immunoSEQ multiplex PCR, and TCRdb holds only the in-frame ones, with some missing. This repertoire shows hundreds of thousands of clones, around 86% found once; its top ten account for approximately 1.4%. The sample taken for sequencing was peripheral blood. The receptors come from a woman aged 30 to 39 with active or convalescent COVID-19.

In this sample, this clone turned up a few times. This sequence joins TRBV6-1 and TRBJ2-3; 7 bases agree with TRBD2. The CDR3 extends over 15 amino acids. Trimming cost V 3 bases and J 4 bases; bases outside gene matches: 7. Germline V CDR1 and CDR2: MNHNS, SASEGT. The CDR3: CASSEGPSGPDTQYF. The CDR3 nucleotides are TGTGCCAGCAGTGAGGGGCCTAGCGGTCCAGATACGCAGTATTTT.

V usage is TRBV6-5 and J usage is TRBJ2-5; maybe TRBD2 (5 bases). V lost 6 bases to trimming and J lost 5 bases, with 13 bases between them. Germline CDR1 reads MNHEY; CDR2 reads SVGAGI. This CDR3 contains 13 residues. CDR3 in DNA: TGTGCCAGCAGACCGGACGGCGGGGAGACCCAGTACTTC. It is translated as CASRPDGGETQYF.

The V and J genes are TRBV11-2 and TRBJ2-2; TRBD2 agrees at 9 bases. CDR3 length equals 17 residues. V shed 2 bases, J shed 2 bases, and the junction held 6 bases outside the gene matches. CDR1 and CDR2 from the germline V gene are SGHAT and FQNNGV. The CDR3 here is CASSLFWTSDNTGELFF. The CDR3 DNA sequence: TGTGCCAGCAGCTTATTCTGGACTAGCGACAACACCGGGGAGCTGTTTTTT.

The V gene is TRBV6-5, the J gene TRBJ2-5, with TRBD2 matching over 11 bases. The trim removed 0 bases at V and 5 bases at J, leaving 2 bases unmatched. There are 15 residues in the CDR3. The germline V gene has CDR1 MNHEY and CDR2 SVGAGI. In DNA, the CDR3 is TGTGCCAGCAGTTACTCGCCTAGCGGGGGGGAGACCCAGTACTTC. Its protein product is CASSYSPSGGETQYF.

The chain has TRBV6-2 or TRBV6-3 and TRBJ2-1; no firm D call. V was shortened by 0 bases and J by 9 bases, with 9 bases between the two germline ends. CDR1 is MNHEY and CDR2 is SVGEGT in the germline V gene. This CDR3 spans 13 amino acids. Here the CDR3 DNA reads TGTGCCAGCAGTTACTCGATAGCAAGTGAGCAGTTCTTC. This gives the protein CASSYSIASEQFF.

The chain has TRBV23-1 and TRBJ1-2, with 7 bases matching TRBD1. TRBV23-1 is identified as an open reading frame with a role that is uncertain. The V gene end was trimmed by 6 bases and the J gene end by 2 bases; junction bases not matched to a gene: 9. The CDR3 totals 15 residues. CDR3 bases: TGCGCCAGCAGCGACCCAGGGGGAGTAAACTATGGCTACACCTTC. Translating it yields CASSDPGGVNYGYTF.

The chain employs TRBV2 and TRBJ2-2; TRBD2 matches at 8 bases. With 5 bases clipped from V and 6 bases from J, the junction kept 5 bases outside the gene matches. Germline V lookup: CDR1 SNHLY, CDR2 FYNNEI. The length of the CDR3 is 14 residues. The CDR3 DNA reads TGTGCCAGCAGTCGGGAGGGGTTGGCCGGGGAGCTGTTTTTT. This translates into CASSREGLAGELFF.

The chain links TRBV30 to TRBJ2-7; 7 nucleotides match TRBD1. The CDR3 extends over 14 amino acids. Germline values: CDR1 GTSNPN, CDR2 SVGIG (reference sequence). V dropped 4 bases and J dropped 0; count of bases not matched to a gene: 6. CDR3 nucleotides: TGTGCCTGGATGCACAGGGGCCTCTCCTACGAGCAGTACTTC. Its protein is CAWMHRGLSYEQYF.

The rearrangement links TRBV5-1 to TRBJ2-7; 8 bases align to TRBD2. Per the germline V gene, CDR1 is SGHRS and CDR2 is YFSETQ. The CDR3 loop spans 14 amino acids. Trimming cost V 4 bases and J 1 base; bases outside gene matches: 4. In nucleotides, the CDR3 is TGCGCCAGCAGCGAGACTAGCGTTTCCTACGAGCAGTACTTC. The encoded protein is CASSETSVSYEQYF.

The rearrangement joins TRBV12-3 or TRBV12-4 to TRBJ1-1; TRBD1 matches at 7 bases. V trimming: 6 bases; J trimming: 4 bases; junction bases outside the gene matches: 5. The CDR3 sequence is 13 residues long. The chain's CDR3 is CASSSDRATEAFF. The CDR3 bases are TGTGCCAGCAGCAGCGACAGGGCCACTGAAGCTTTCTTT.

J is TRBJ2-1 and V is TRBV5-8; 7 nucleotides line up with TRBD2. V lost 2 bases, J lost 5 bases, and 7 bases stayed unmatched. The CDR3 loop spans 15 amino acids. Germline V gives CDR1 SGHTS, CDR2 YDEGEE. In DNA, the CDR3 is TGTGCCAGCAGCTTCGGACTAGTCCGGAACAATGAGCAGTTCTTC. Translating gives CASSFGLVRNNEQFF.

The chain is built from TRBV27 and TRBJ1-6, with 11 nucleotides matching TRBD1. Germline values: CDR1 MNHEY, CDR2 SMNVEV (reference sequence). CDR3 length equals 14 residues. V lost 2 bases, J lost 10 bases, and 1 base stayed unmatched. CDR3 residues: CASSLGTGGSPLHF. CDR3 coding DNA: TGTGCCAGCAGTTTAGGGACAGGGGGATCACCCCTCCACTTT.

The CDR3 loop reads CASSLGQVYEQYF. CDR3 sequence (DNA): TGTGCCAGCAGCTTGGGACAGGTCTACGAGCAGTACTTC. The chain has TRBV11-2 and TRBJ2-7; 8 bases align to TRBD1. From germline, CDR1 is SGHAT and CDR2 FQNNGV. The V and J ends lost 3 bases and 3 bases, in that order; junction bases with no gene match: 1. The CDR3 consists of 13 residues.

The rearrangement uses TRBV10-2 and TRBJ1-1, with D possibly TRBD1 on 6 matching bases. The V and J ends lost 6 bases and 0 bases respectively, with 11 bases between them. The CDR3 is made up of 14 amino acids. Germline values: CDR1 WSHSY, CDR2 SAAADI. CDR3 amino acids: CASRVGQVNTEAFF. The CDR3 DNA sequence: TGCGCCAGCAGGGTGGGACAAGTGAACACTGAAGCTTTCTTT.

This clone was picked up a small number of times. The chain has TRBV3-1 (or the pseudogene TRBV3-2) and TRBJ1-1, with D possibly being TRBD1 (5 bases). CDR3 length: 12 amino acids. Looked up from germline, CDR1 is LGHDT and CDR2 is YNNKEL (reference sequence). Deletions cut 4 bases from V and 7 bases from J, with 10 bases between. CDR3 sequence reads: CASSPGGSEAFF. As DNA, the CDR3 is TGTGCCAGCAGCCCGGGGGGAAGTGAAGCTTTCTTT.